A single sample is the source of the 23 T cell receptor beta chains below, sequenced in a study of cytomegalovirus exposure and HLA in healthy donors (TCRdb year 2017). The library was generated by the immunoSEQ multiplex PCR assay. For the multiplex PCR, a mixture combining 60 forward primers for TCR Vbeta segments and 13 reverse primers for TCR Jbeta segments was used. Imported from immuneACCESS, the table was reduced by TCRdb to in-frame sequences with V and J called. These copies leave out some clones; in studies compared against another copy, an unresolved V gene accounts for under half, and the cause of the remainder is not known. This sample's records show 100,000 to 150,000 clones. The ten largest clones capture 1.5% to 2% of the sample. Sequencing used PBMCs. The receptor source for this set is a woman aged 35 to 49 in good health and CMV-seropositive.

The chain uses TRBV6-5 and TRBJ1-5; D call uncertain. CDR3 size: 14 residues. Trimming took 5 bases from V and 1 from J, leaving 9 bases between them. Germline lookup yields CDR1 MNHEY and CDR2 SVGAGI. CDR3 sequence: CASSVRWSNQPQHF. The CDR3 nucleotides read TGTGCCAGCAGTGTGAGATGGAGCAATCAGCCCCAGCATTTT.

The V gene is TRBV28, the J gene TRBJ1-2; 12 bases are a match to TRBD1. V was clipped by 3 bases and J by 6 bases; unmatched bases: 5. From germline, CDR1 is MDHEN and CDR2 SYDVKM. The CDR3 runs to 15 residues. CDR3 sequence: CASSFIGTGGNGYTF. Written as DNA, the CDR3 is TGTGCCAGCAGTTTTATTGGGACAGGGGGCAATGGCTACACCTTC.

The chain uses TRBV5-1 and TRBJ1-3; D is possibly TRBD1 (6 bases). Trimming cost V 4 bases and J 0 bases, with 14 bases left between them. There are 16 residues in the CDR3. CDR1 is SGHRS and CDR2 is YFSETQ in the germline V gene. CDR3 region: CASSNYRADSGNTIYF. In DNA form, the CDR3 reads TGCGCCAGCAGCAACTACAGGGCAGACTCTGGAAACACCATATATTTT.

V gene TRBV5-4 combines with J gene TRBJ2-5; 12 bases match TRBD2. V was clipped by 5 bases and J by 4 bases; unmatched bases: 6. There are 15 residues in the CDR3. Germline values: CDR1 SGHNT, CDR2 YYREEE (reference sequence). CDR3 bases: TGTGCCAGCAGGCTGACTAGCGGGAGCCCAGAGACCCAGTACTTC. Its protein is CASRLTSGSPETQYF. Full variable domain (outside the CDR3, taken from reference TRBV5-4 and TRBJ2-5): ETGVTQSPTHLIKTRGQQVTLRCSSQSGHNTVSWYQQALGQGPQFIFQYYREEENGRGNFPPRFSGLQFPNYSSELNVNALELDDSALYLCASRLTSGSPETQYFGPGTRLLVL.

This chain joins TRBV27 and TRBJ2-7; possible D gene TRBD2, 6 bases. CDR1 MNHEY and CDR2 SMNVEV come from the germline V gene (reference sequence). V shed 7 bases and J shed 3 bases, with 25 bases lying between them. This CDR3 has 17 amino acids. The CDR3 DNA follows: TGTGCCAGCACTCCACTGGGGGGTTCCGGGACGAGCTACGAGCAGTACTTC. It yields the protein CASTPLGGSGTSYEQYF.

The CDR3 is CASSPGTSPYEQYF. The CDR3 DNA follows: TGTGCCAGCAGCCCCGGGACTAGCCCCTACGAGCAGTACTTC. The chain uses TRBV7-3 and TRBJ2-7; 9 bases align to TRBD2. V lost 5 bases and J lost 2; bases outside the gene matches: 4. The CDR3 has 14 residues. Per the germline V gene, CDR1 is SGHTA and CDR2 is FQGTGA.

The genes are TRBV4-1 and TRBJ1-5; D may be TRBD1 (6 bases). CDR1 and CDR2 (germline): MGHRA, YSYEKL. With 7 bases removed from V and 1 base from J, the gap between germline ends came to 8 bases. The CDR3 contains 13 residues. In DNA form, the CDR3 reads TGCGCCAGCAAAGGGGGAAGCAATCAGCCCCAGCATTTT. Protein sequence: CASKGGSNQPQHF.

The J gene is TRBJ2-7, the V gene TRBV28; 9 bases agree with TRBD1. J was trimmed by 1 base and V by 6 bases; bases with no gene match: 4. The CDR3 is made up of 14 amino acids. In germline, CDR1 is MDHEN, CDR2 SYDVKM. The CDR3 reads CASRWDRESYEQYF. CDR3 coding DNA: TGTGCCAGCAGGTGGGACAGGGAGTCCTACGAGCAGTACTTC. Together with reference TRBV28 and TRBJ2-7, the CDR3 gives the full variable domain: DVKVTQSSRYLVKRTGEKVFLECVQDMDHENMFWYRQDPGLGLRLIYFSYDVKMKEKGDIPEGYSVSREKKERFSLILESASTNQTSMYLCASRWDRESYEQYFGPGTRLTVT.

The gene calls are TRBV7-2 and TRBJ2-7, with D hard to call. This CDR3 has 13 residues. V was clipped by 4 bases and J by 7 bases, with 14 bases between them. CDR1 and CDR2 (germline): SGHTA, FQGNSA. The CDR3 DNA reads as TGTGCCAGCAGCTCGCCCAACTTGAAGGAGCAGTACTTC. This sequence encodes CASSSPNLKEQYF.

The CDR3 sequence is CASNPRGTAYEQYF. The CDR3 DNA sequence: TGTGCCAGCAACCCAAGAGGGACAGCCTACGAGCAGTACTTC. This rearrangement joins TRBV11-3 to TRBJ2-7; 7 bases align to TRBD1. V trimming: 7 bases; J trimming: 2 bases; junction bases outside the gene matches: 8. Germline CDR1 and CDR2: SGHNT and YENEEA. This CDR3 has 14 residues.

This rearrangement joins TRBV28 to TRBJ2-3; 12 nucleotides line up with TRBD2. The CDR3 sequence is 19 residues long. Per germline, CDR1 MDHEN and CDR2 SYDVKM. V trimming: 8 bases; J trimming: 2 bases; junction bases outside the gene matches: 17. Here the CDR3 DNA reads TGTGCCAGCGGACGACTAGCGGGAGTGGGTCTGGCTCCCACAGATACGCAGTATTTT. This encodes CASGRLAGVGLAPTDTQYF. Full variable domain (rest looked up from reference TRBV28 and TRBJ2-3): DVKVTQSSRYLVKRTGEKVFLECVQDMDHENMFWYRQDPGLGLRLIYFSYDVKMKEKGDIPEGYSVSREKKERFSLILESASTNQTSMYLCASGRLAGVGLAPTDTQYFGPGTRLTVL.

The chain joins TRBV29-1 to TRBJ2-6, with 9 bases lining up with TRBD1. From germline, CDR1 is SQVTM and CDR2 ANQGSEA. The CDR3 is 15 residues long. V lost 6 bases and J lost 3; bases outside the gene matches: 6. CDR3 DNA: TGCAGCGTGATCGGACAGGGGAGTGGGGCCAACGTCCTGACTTTC. The encoded protein is CSVIGQGSGANVLTF.

V usage is TRBV5-4 and J usage is TRBJ1-2; D not resolved. This CDR3 has 13 residues. From germline, CDR1 is SGHNT and CDR2 YYREEE (reference sequence). The V end was cut by 0 bases, the J end by 3 bases, with 6 bases between. The CDR3 region is CASSLDIDYGYTF. The CDR3 nucleotides read TGTGCCAGCAGCTTGGATATAGACTATGGCTACACCTTC.

The V call is TRBV27, the J call TRBJ2-1; possibly TRBD2 for D (5 bases). The CDR3 runs to 14 residues. CDR1 is MNHEY, CDR2 SMNVEV, per germline (reference sequence). V was shortened by 3 bases and J by 7 bases, with 13 bases between the two germline ends. DNA of the CDR3: TGTGCCAGCAGTTTCTCCACCCCGGGAAATGAGCAGTTCTTC. Translating it yields CASSFSTPGNEQFF.

The genes are TRBV5-1 and TRBJ2-7, with 7 bases lining up with TRBD1. Trimming removed 0 bases from V and 3 bases from J; junction bases left unmatched: 3. The CDR3 has 14 amino acids. Germline V CDR1 and CDR2: SGHRS, YFSETQ. CDR3 nucleotide sequence: TGCGCCAGCAGCTTGGGGGGACAGATCTACGAGCAGTACTTC. Translation: CASSLGGQIYEQYF.

V is TRBV12-5 and J is TRBJ2-3; 9 nucleotides align to TRBD2. Germline V gene lookup returns CDR1 LGHNT and CDR2 FRNRAP. This CDR3 contains 15 residues. J was trimmed by 5 bases and V by 1 base; bases with no gene match: 4. The chain's CDR3 is CASGLGLAEKDTQYF. For the CDR3, the DNA is TGTGCTAGTGGTTTGGGACTAGCGGAGAAAGATACGCAGTATTTT.

The V and J genes are TRBV9 and TRBJ1-1; 7 positions match TRBD1. Germline CDR1 SGDLS, CDR2 YYNGEE. This CDR3 contains 13 residues. With V trimmed by 6 bases and J by 6 bases, 8 bases remained unmatched. The CDR3 region has the DNA TGTGCCAGCAACCCTACAGGGGCCGCTGAAGCTTTCTTT. It encodes CASNPTGAAEAFF. The full variable domain, in which reference TRBV9 and TRBJ1-1 provide the parts outside the CDR3, is DSGVTQTPKHLITATGQRVTLRCSPRSGDLSVYWYQQSLDQGLQFLIQYYNGEERAKGNILERFSAQQFPDLHSELNLSSLELGDSALYFCASNPTGAAEAFFGQGTRLTVV.

The rearrangement joins TRBV28 to TRBJ2-3; TRBD2 is a possible D gene (6 bases). CDR1 is MDHEN and CDR2 is SYDVKM in the germline V gene. V lost 3 bases and J lost 3, with 16 bases in between. The CDR3 runs 16 residues. The chain's CDR3 is CASSFQEGGVTDTQYF. The CDR3 DNA is TGTGCCAGCAGTTTTCAGGAGGGCGGAGTGACAGATACGCAGTATTTT.

The V gene is TRBV5-1, the J gene TRBJ2-7, with D perhaps matching TRBD1 (6 bases). Trimming stripped 3 bases from V and 3 bases from J, with 10 bases between. The CDR3 totals 13 residues. The germline CDR1 and CDR2 sequences are SGHRS and YFSETQ. In DNA, the CDR3 is TGCGCCAGCAGCTCACAGGGTTTCTACGAGCAGTACTTC. It codes for CASSSQGFYEQYF.

The J gene is TRBJ2-1, the V gene TRBV11-2; TRBD2 is a possible D gene (6 bases). The CDR3 totals 15 residues. Trimming pared 5 bases from V and 7 bases from J, leaving 18 bases between. Germline CDR1 and CDR2: SGHAT and FQNNGV. CDR3 DNA sequence: TGTGCCAGCAGCGAAACTAGGACTACATGGAATGAGCAGTTCTTC. The encoded protein is CASSETRTTWNEQFF.

The genes are TRBV5-6 and TRBJ1-1; D call uncertain. Germline CDR1 is SGHDT and CDR2 is YYEEEE. The CDR3 totals 13 residues. Trimming removed 4 bases at V and 4 bases at J, with 11 bases between. The CDR3 protein is CASSPEGGTEAFF. CDR3 bases: TGTGCCAGCAGCCCGGAGGGAGGCACTGAAGCTTTCTTT. The whole variable domain, remainder taken from reference TRBV5-6 and TRBJ1-1, is DAGVTQSPTHLIKTRGQQVTLRCSPKSGHDTVSWYQQALGQGPQFIFQYYEEEERQRGNFPDRFSGHQFPNYSSELNVNALLLGDSALYLCASSPEGGTEAFFGQGTRLTVV.

The J gene is TRBJ1-5, the V gene TRBV19; TRBD1 matches at 9 bases. CDR1 and CDR2 from the germline V gene are LNHDA and SQIVND (reference sequence). The CDR3 loop spans 15 amino acids. V was clipped by 3 bases and J by 5 bases; unmatched bases: 5. This chain's CDR3 is CASSMGQGLYQPQHF. CDR3 nucleotide sequence: TGTGCCAGTAGTATGGGACAGGGTTTATATCAGCCCCAGCATTTT. Looking up the rest from reference TRBV19 and TRBJ1-5 gives the full variable domain: DGGITQSPKYLFRKEGQNVTLSCEQNLNHDAMYWYRQDPGQGLRLIYYSQIVNDFQKGDIAEGYSVSREKKESFPLTVTSAQKNPTAFYLCASSMGQGLYQPQHFGDGTRLSIL.

The chain couples TRBV5-4 to TRBJ2-3, with 9 nucleotides matching TRBD2. The germline V gene has CDR1 SGHNT and CDR2 YYREEE (reference sequence). With V trimmed by 1 base and J by 2 bases, 5 bases remained unmatched. The CDR3 runs to 16 residues. Here the CDR3 reads CASSLRGRGFTDTQYF. CDR3 DNA sequence: TGTGCCAGCAGCTTGCGCGGGAGGGGGTTCACAGATACGCAGTATTTT.